These 10 T cell receptor beta chains share one sample of origin, sequenced in a study of read filtering for tumor transcriptome and immune sequencing. The library was built from about 400 ng RNA with molecular barcoded adaptors for alpha/delta and beta/gamma chains. MiXCR, run by TCRdb on the reads, gives a single entry per CDR3 protein. The table has around 25,000 distinct CDR3 sequences, about 22% seen once. The sequenced sample consisted of a population of CD138-negative cells sorted from bone marrow. The receptors were sampled from a donor at least 40 years old with multiple myeloma.

This clonotype was observed many times. The chain is built from TRBV28 and TRBJ1-2; TRBD1 might be the D (5 bases). V lost 5 bases and J lost 1, with 11 bases in between. Germline CDR1 MDHEN, CDR2 SYDVKM. The CDR3 runs to 14 residues. The CDR3 loop is CASSPPDSNYGYTF. The CDR3 region has the DNA TGTGCCAGCAGTCCCCCCGACAGTAACTATGGCTACACCTTC.

On this clonotype: At one boundary the junction diverges from the germline segment, which might be a read error. The rearrangement joins TRBV7-9 to TRBJ2-3; D gene uncertain. The CDR3 has 12 residues. Germline V gene data show CDR1 as SEHNR and CDR2 as FQNEAQ (reference sequence). The CDR3 loop reads CASSLKITTQYF. The CDR3, as DNA: TGTGCCAGCAGCTTAAAGATTACAACGCAATATTTT. Based on the CDR3 plus reference TRBV7-9 and TRBJ2-3, the full variable domain is DTGVSQNPRHKITKRGQNVTFRCDPISEHNRLYWYRQTLGQGPEFLTYFQNEAQLEKSRLLSDRFSAERPKGSFSTLEIQRTEQGDSAMYLCASSLKITTQYFGPGTRLTVL.

This clonotype occurred a few times. The chain links TRBV6-1 to TRBJ1-5; D is unresolved. V gave up 3 bases and J gave up 0 bases, with 3 bases separating them. CDR1 and CDR2 (germline): MNHNS, SASEGT. The CDR3 sequence is 13 residues long. The CDR3, as DNA: TGTGCCAGCAGTGATAATAGCAATCAGCCCCAGCATTTT. It translates to CASSDNSNQPQHF.

This clonotype is medium-sized in the sample. The chain combines TRBV3-1 with TRBJ2-1; weak D call: TRBD2 (5 bases). Germline V gives CDR1 LGHDT, CDR2 YNNKEL (reference sequence). This CDR3 spans 16 amino acids. Trimming removed 1 base from V and 0 bases from J, with 10 bases in between. CDR3 nucleotide sequence: TGTGCCAGCAGCCAAGCGGTAGCGAGCTCCTACAATGAGCAGTTCTTC. As protein: CASSQAVASSYNEQFF.

Notes on this clonotype: Its ends do not fully match the called genes, so a read error is possible. The J gene is TRBJ2-1, the V gene TRBV28; 9 nucleotides line up with TRBD1. The germline CDR1 and CDR2 sequences are MDHEN and SYDVKM. This CDR3 has 16 residues. The CDR3 DNA reads as TGTGCCAGCAGTTTACGGGGACAGGGCTCCTACGATGAGCAGTTCTTC. It translates to CASSLRGQGSYDEQFF.

Remarks on this clonotype: A much more abundant neighbour one base away suggests this may be a read error. The rearrangement uses TRBV20-1 and TRBJ2-5; possible D gene TRBD1, 5 bases. The CDR3 spans 11 residues. Germline values: CDR1 DFQATT, CDR2 SNEGSKA (reference sequence). This CDR3 is CGAKTEETQYF. The CDR3 DNA is TGCGGTGCCAAGACAGAAGAGACCCAGTACTTC.

This clonotype was detected many times. CDR3 sequence: CASSLATNNEQFF. CDR3 sequence (DNA): TGTGCCAGCAGCTTAGCGACAAACAATGAGCAGTTCTTC. V usage is TRBV7-9 and J usage is TRBJ2-1; D is unclear. Germline CDR1 and CDR2: SEHNR and FQNEAQ (reference sequence). V gave up 0 bases and J gave up 5 bases, with 5 bases separating them. The CDR3 runs 13 residues.

In this sample, this clonotype turned up a few times. The chain recombines TRBV6-1 with TRBJ1-5, with a weak D call TRBD1 (6 bases). The CDR3 spans 14 residues. CDR1 and CDR2 (germline): MNHNS, SASEGT. V was cut by 5 bases and J by 5 bases, with 13 bases left in between. DNA of the CDR3: TGTGCCAGCAGTCGAACAGGGAGGGATCAGCCCCAGCATTTT. Translated, it gives CASSRTGRDQPQHF.

This clonotype has a count of ten or more. The chain combines TRBV7-2 with TRBJ2-7, with a possible D match to TRBD2 (5 bases). Deletions cut 1 base from V and 6 bases from J, with 10 bases between. Germline V lookup: CDR1 SGHTA, CDR2 FQGNSA. There are 13 residues in the CDR3. The CDR3: CASSLGSGFEQYF. CDR3 DNA sequence: TGTGCCAGCAGCTTAGGTTCGGGGTTCGAGCAGTACTTC.

This clonotype was counted at least ten times. V is TRBV7-7 and J is TRBJ2-1, with TRBD2 matching 11 bases. In germline, CDR1 is SSHAT, CDR2 FNYEAQ (reference sequence). J gave up 0 bases and V 7 bases, and 14 bases lay outside the gene matches. CDR3 length: 19 residues. CDR3 DNA sequence: TGTGCCAGCACCCCGGGGGGTAGCGGGGGGGTCAGCTCCTACAATGAGCAGTTCTTC. Its protein is CASTPGGSGGVSSYNEQFF.